This TCR beta chain was captured in a study of T-cell memory formation after mild COVID-19 (dated by TCRdb to 2020 to 2022). Background on the whole study: Most TCR sequence clusters were specific to one of the two donors. T-cell clones expanding and contracting after mild COVID-19 in a couple of donors were tracked by longitudinal TCRalpha and TCRbeta repertoire sequencing. The cohort was made up of two young adult volunteers, one female and one male, who were previously healthy. The investigation overall reported the following: From day 15 to 85, contracting clones showed balanced CD4/CD8 phenotypes, whereas a second wave of clones that expanded from day 15 to 37 leaned towards CD4+. SARS-CoV-2 specificity of the second-wave clones peaking on day 37 was not confirmed. The study included only a couple of mild cases, and larger cohorts that include severe cases with pre-infection samples were judged to be necessary. Some responding clones were detected in pre-infection memory, suggesting pre-existing cross-reactive memory T cells joined the SARS-CoV-2 response. Contracting CD4+ clones were found mainly in CM and EM memory subsets, while CD8+ clones were enriched in EMRA.

About this clonotype itself: The antigen it binds to is not known. Base-call qualities are not available, and no considerably larger clone is one nucleotide away.

Ficoll-Paque density gradient centrifugation was used to isolate PBMCs. The CDR3 goes from the cysteine to the phenylalanine over 16 residues. Only the CDR3 DNA is retained, 48 bases long and in frame from the first base. V and J are truncated by 6 bases and 0 bases respectively, leaving an intervening sequence of 17 bases. The data were produced on an Illumina NovaSeq 6000. cDNA libraries for TCRalpha and TCRbeta were prepared by 5'RACE using constant-segment primers, with sample barcodes and unique molecular identifiers added. Trizol reagent was used to extract RNA from every sample. Amplification of the libraries took two PCR steps, and the second step added a second sample barcode plus Illumina TruSeq adapters. Libraries were sequenced on an Illumina NovaSeq with 2 x 150 bp paired-end reads. The authors processed their data as follows. Reads were demultiplexed and collapsed into UMI-guided consensus sequences with migec v1.2.7. Using mixcr v2.1.11, the UMI consensuses were aligned to TRA and TRB V and J templates and assembled into clonotypes. Expanded or contracted clonotypes were those called significant by both edgeR and NoisET, with noise models trained on biological replicates. For edgeR calls, the cutoffs were a false discovery rate-adjusted p below 0.01 and a log2 fold-change threshold of 1. As an exploratory analysis of dynamics, PCA with hierarchical clustering was applied to max-normalized trajectories of the 1000 most abundant clonotypes. Separately sequenced CD4+ and CD8+ repertoires were used to assign a CD4 or CD8 phenotype to each responding clone. TCRdb itself trimmed the public reads at Q25 with fastp, ran MiXCR and retained productive beta chains. Rows matching on CDR3 protein sequence are summarized as one entry with the most common DNA and genes. The authors' filters were not applied to this entry. Here the sample has fewer than 500,000 distinct CDR3 sequences; approximately 23% occur a single time. Clones ranked in the top ten supply under 15% of the sample.

The sample was PBMCs or a T cell subset sorted from them (not recorded which). This receptor was taken from an adult woman who had mild COVID-19 (a few samples of this study predate the infection). The sample titles of this study are shuffled in the database, so cell type and time point are left out; the donor was told from shared clones. Recombination connected TRBV12-3 or TRBV12-4 to TRBJ1-1; the D gene is possibly TRBD1, with 6 bases matching. DNA sequence: TGTGCCAGCAGCCAAGGACAGCGAGGGGTGAACACTGAAGCTTTCTTT. This codes for CASSQGQRGVNTEAFF.